The 17 T cell receptor beta chains presented below share a single source sample, sequenced in a study of blood T cell repertoires in COVID-19. The table came from immunoSEQ multiplex PCR; TCRdb's copy has only in-frame clones and leaves some out. The repertoire holds roughly 200,000 clones, with approximately 88% as singletons. The sample consisted of PBMCs or T cells enriched from blood (not recorded which). The receptor set was obtained from a man younger than 30 with acute COVID-19.

The rearrangement uses TRBV28 and TRBJ2-7; 9 bases line up with TRBD1. The CDR3 length is 13 residues. Per germline, CDR1 MDHEN and CDR2 SYDVKM. Losses at the gene ends were 7 bases for V and 1 base for J; bases not matched to a gene: 2. The CDR3 here is CASTGTGSYEQYF. The CDR3 DNA follows: TGTGCCAGCACCGGGACAGGGTCCTACGAGCAGTACTTC. The whole variable domain, filled in from reference TRBV28 and TRBJ2-7, reads DVKVTQSSRYLVKRTGEKVFLECVQDMDHENMFWYRQDPGLGLRLIYFSYDVKMKEKGDIPEGYSVSREKKERFSLILESASTNQTSMYLCASTGTGSYEQYFGPGTRLTVT.

The chain combines TRBV4-1 with TRBJ1-5; TRBD1 matches 11 bases. The germline CDR1 and CDR2 sequences are MGHRA and YSYEKL. This CDR3 has 16 amino acids. V shed 2 bases and J 8 bases; nucleotides not matched to a gene: 8. CDR3 bases: TGCGCCAGCAGCCAACGCGGACAGGGGGCGAGGGAGCCCCAGCATTTT. Its protein is CASSQRGQGAREPQHF.

The genes are TRBV3-1 (or the pseudogene TRBV3-2) and TRBJ2-7, with D possibly TRBD2 on 6 matching bases. This CDR3 contains 9 residues. From germline, CDR1 is LGHDT and CDR2 YNNKEL (reference sequence). CDR3 in amino acids: CWEVAEQYF. Written as DNA, the CDR3 is TGTTGGGAGGTAGCCGAGCAGTACTTC.

V usage is TRBV7-9 and J usage is TRBJ2-1; 7 nucleotides match TRBD1. There are 14 residues in the CDR3. The J segment lost 3 bases and the V segment lost 2 bases, leaving 1 base of the junction unmatched. Germline V gene data show CDR1 as SEHNR and CDR2 as FQNEAQ (reference sequence). This CDR3 reads CASSLRTGYNEQFF. The CDR3, as DNA: TGTGCCAGCAGCTTAAGGACAGGCTACAATGAGCAGTTCTTC.

This chain links TRBV5-1 with TRBJ2-3; D not certain. V was cut by 4 bases and J by 5 bases, with 14 bases left in between. The CDR3 extends over 14 amino acids. Germline values: CDR1 SGHRS, CDR2 YFSETQ. The DNA for the CDR3 is TGCGCCAGCAGCCCCCTCCTGGGCCAAGATACGCAGTATTTT. This gives the protein CASSPLLGQDTQYF.

J is TRBJ2-7 and V is TRBV24-1, with 8 bases identical to TRBD1. J gave up 7 bases and V 6 bases, and 10 bases lay outside the gene matches. The germline CDR1 and CDR2 sequences are KGHDR and SFDVKD. This CDR3 contains 14 residues. CDR3 sequence: CATSTPDRAGEQYF. The CDR3 DNA follows: TGTGCCACCAGTACTCCGGACAGGGCGGGGGAGCAGTACTTC.

The V gene is TRBV2, the J gene TRBJ2-7; D ambiguous. This CDR3 has 10 amino acids. Per germline, CDR1 SNHLY and CDR2 FYNNEI. The V end was cut by 5 bases, the J end by 7 bases, with 6 bases between. The DNA of the CDR3 is TGTGCCAGCAGTACCCGGGAGCAGTACTTC. As protein: CASSTREQYF.

This chain joins TRBV6-1 and TRBJ2-3; D gene ambiguous. The germline gives CDR1 MNHNS, CDR2 SASEGT. The CDR3 covers 13 residues. Deletions cut 0 bases from V and 5 bases from J, with 6 bases between. This chain's CDR3 is CASSEARRDTQYF. The CDR3 DNA reads TGTGCCAGCAGTGAAGCGCGGAGAGATACGCAGTATTTT.

This chain joins TRBV25-1 and TRBJ1-1; D not resolved. Germline V gene lookup returns CDR1 MGHDK and CDR2 SYGVNS. V was trimmed by 2 bases and J by 10 bases, leaving 11 bases between them. This CDR3 contains 12 residues. CDR3 sequence: CASSENAGGAFF. The CDR3 DNA reads TGTGCCAGCAGTGAAAATGCGGGCGGAGCTTTCTTT.

This clone has a single count. The chain joins TRBV5-6 to TRBJ2-1, with D perhaps matching TRBD2 (6 bases). Trimming took 3 bases from V and 5 from J, leaving 12 bases between them. There are 14 residues in the CDR3. Germline CDR1 SGHDT, CDR2 YYEEEE. CDR3 residues: CASSWEDGNNEQFF. The CDR3 region has the DNA TGTGCCAGCAGCTGGGAGGACGGAAACAATGAGCAGTTCTTC.

The chain carries TRBV11-3 and TRBJ2-2; D may be TRBD2 (6 bases). The CDR3 has 19 residues. CDR1 and CDR2 (germline): SGHNT, YENEEA. V lost 1 base, J lost 0 bases, and 18 bases lay in between. The CDR3 sequence is CASSLVARELATNTGELFF. Here the CDR3 DNA reads TGTGCCAGCAGCTTAGTAGCTAGGGAACTAGCAACGAACACCGGGGAGCTGTTTTTT.

The chain couples TRBV10-2 to TRBJ2-7; maybe TRBD1 (5 bases). This CDR3 has 15 residues. V was cut by 6 bases and J by 3 bases, with 18 bases left in between. Germline V gene data show CDR1 as WSHSY and CDR2 as SAAADI. The DNA for the CDR3 is TGCGCCAGCAGACCAGGTGGGGCTGGGGTCTACGAGCAGTACTTC. Translated, it gives CASRPGGAGVYEQYF.

The chain recombines TRBV18 with TRBJ1-4; 9 nucleotides align to TRBD1. V lost 3 bases and J lost 3; bases outside the gene matches: 5. CDR3 length: 16 amino acids. In germline, CDR1 is KGHSH, CDR2 LQKENI. The CDR3 protein is CASSPPTGGPNEKLFF. The CDR3 bases are TGTGCCAGCTCACCTCCTACAGGGGGCCCTAATGAAAAACTGTTTTTT.

The rearrangement joins TRBV6-5 to TRBJ2-5, with a tentative D call TRBD2 (7 bases). Trimming cost V 7 bases and J 5 bases, with 17 bases left between them. Germline V gives CDR1 MNHEY, CDR2 SVGAGI. The CDR3 covers 14 residues. The CDR3 DNA reads as TGTGCCAGCACTCCTCGCGGGGGCGACGAGACCCAGTACTTC. Residues: CASTPRGGDETQYF.

J is TRBJ1-1 and V is TRBV2, with D hard to call. CDR1 is SNHLY and CDR2 is FYNNEI in the germline V gene. Deletions cut 6 bases from V and 1 base from J, with 9 bases between. This CDR3 has 13 residues. In DNA form, the CDR3 reads TGTGCCAGCAGCATTAGTCCGAACACTGAAGCTTTCTTT. Translation gives CASSISPNTEAFF.

This chain joins TRBV7-2 and TRBJ1-3, with TRBD1 identical over 9 bases. The ends lost 1 base at V and 7 bases at J; junction bases unmatched: 11. Germline V gene data show CDR1 as SGHTA and CDR2 as FQGNSA. The CDR3 runs 17 residues. The CDR3 here is CASSLVGLGQGGNTIYF. CDR3 DNA: TGTGCCAGCAGCTTAGTAGGCTTGGGACAGGGTGGGAACACCATATATTTT. Together with reference TRBV7-2 and TRBJ1-3, the CDR3 gives the full variable domain: GAGVSQSPSNKVTEKGKDVELRCDPISGHTALYWYRQSLGQGLEFLIYFQGNSAPDKSGLPSDRFSAERTGGSVSTLTIQRTQQEDSAVYLCASSLVGLGQGGNTIYFGEGSWLTVV.

The chain joins TRBV6-5 to TRBJ2-2, with D tentatively TRBD1 (5 bases). The CDR3 contains 11 residues. The germline CDR1 and CDR2 sequences are MNHEY and SVGAGI. The CDR3 DNA reads TGTTCATCAGGGTTAGCAGGGGAGCTGTTTTTT. Amino acid sequence: CSSGLAGELFF.